This TCR beta chain was recorded in a study of blood T cell repertoires in COVID-19. Study-level background: Collection of acute and convalescent COVID-19 samples took place in the United States, Italy and Spain. T cells, B-cell-depleted T cells, or PBMCs provided the cDNA or gDNA that served as material.

In the study's own analysis: From reference gene primer amplification, estimates of nucleated cell counts were derived. Here immunoSEQ multiplex PCR was the method, and the copy in TCRdb shows in-frame clones only, minus some. Clonal size and the V and J genes are those of that table, whereas D and trimming came from the DNA. This table holds roughly 87,000 clones, roughly 83% found once. What was sequenced was peripheral blood. The sequence was obtained from a human donor in a cohort sampled during active COVID-19.

The CDR3 sequence: CASSLGTDTQYF. For the CDR3, the DNA is TGTGCCAGCAGCCTTGGCACAGATACGCAGTATTTT. The genes are TRBV11-3 and TRBJ2-3; D is undetermined. The CDR3 loop spans 12 amino acids. CDR1 and CDR2 from the germline V gene are SGHNT and YENEEA. V lost 5 bases and J lost 1, with 4 bases in between.